A selection of T cell receptor beta chains follows, all from one sample in a study of blood T cell repertoires in COVID-19. Generated by immunoSEQ multiplex PCR, the TCRdb table keeps only in-frame clones and is missing some. Found here are more than 85,000 clones, 78% of them singletons; the top ten hold 7.5% to 10%. Sequencing used peripheral blood. These receptors were collected from a man in his fifties or sixties with active or convalescent COVID-19. CDR3s include the opening cysteine and the closing phenylalanine or tryptophan. A D gene is named only where the DNA matches it firmly. The listing skips clone size in some rows; elsewhere it reads once, few, many or a size class.

TRBV7-8	.	.	TRBJ1-4	TGTGCCAGCAGCTTAGACAGTGGTAATGAAAAACTGTTTTTT	CASSLDSGNEKLFF
TRBV3-1/TRBV3-2	.	.	TRBJ2-1	TGTGCCAGCAGCCAAGTTACGGCGCGGCTCGACAATGAGCAGTTCTTC	CASSQVTARLDNEQFF
TRBV28	.	.	TRBJ1-2	TGTGCCAGCAGTTTCGGACTGAACTATGGCTACACCTTC	CASSFGLNYGYTF
TRBV5-1	.	once	TRBJ1-6	TGCGCCAGCAGCTTGGAGGGGAATTCACCCCTCCACTTT	CASSLEGNSPLHF
TRBV7-2	TRBD1	few	TRBJ1-4	TGTGCCAGCAGCCTGGGGACAGGGGGAAAGGAAAAACTGTTTTTT	CASSLGTGGKEKLFF
TRBV28	.	.	TRBJ1-2	TGTGCCAGCAGCCTGTTCCTGCTAGGCGGCTACACCTTC	CASSLFLLGGYTF
TRBV11-2	TRBD2	.	TRBJ2-3	TGTGCCAGCAGCTCGACGCGGGAGGGCCGTGATACGCAGTATTTT	CASSSTREGRDTQYF
TRBV5-6	.	.	TRBJ1-1	TGTGCCAGCAGCTTGGCCACAGTTAGTAACACTGAAGCTTTCTTT	CASSLATVSNTEAFF
TRBV7-2	TRBD1	.	TRBJ1-2	TGTGCCAGCAGCACCCGGACAGGGGGAGACTATGGCTACACCTTC	CASSTRTGGDYGYTF
TRBV6-4	TRBD2	.	TRBJ2-2	TGTGCCAGCAGACTAGCGACGAACACCGGGGAGCTGTTTTTT	CASRLATNTGELFF
TRBV3-1/TRBV3-2	.	.	TRBJ1-4	TGTGCCAGCAGCCAAGAAAGGGGGGAAAAACTGTTTTTT	CASSQERGEKLFF
TRBV5-6	.	.	TRBJ1-1	TGTGCCAGCAGCTTTTACGGAACAGGGACGAACACTGAAGCTTTCTTT	CASSFYGTGTNTEAFF
TRBV2	.	.	TRBJ2-2	TGTGCCAGCAGAAGGTTGGTTGGGGCTGCCACCGGGGAGCTGTTTTTT	CASRRLVGAATGELFF
TRBV7-2	.	.	TRBJ2-5	TGTGCCAGCAGCTTAGCAGGAGTGGTAACCCAAGAGACCCAGTACTTC	CASSLAGVVTQETQYF
TRBV21-1	.	.	TRBJ1-5	TGTGCCAGCATCGGACAGGGAGATCAGCCCCAGCATTTT	CASIGQGDQPQHF
TRBV7-8	.	.	TRBJ2-1	TGTGCCAGCAGCTTTGGGGGGTGGGGTTTGGACTCACGGAATGAGCAGTTCTTC	CASSFGGWGLDSRNEQFF
TRBV4-1	.	.	TRBJ1-2	TGCGCCAGCAGCCAAGCGGGGGGGCAGGGCTACACCTTC	CASSQAGGQGYTF
TRBV15	TRBD1	few	TRBJ1-5	TGTGCCACCAGCAGGTCCGGGACAGGGGGCTTTAGCAATCAGCCCCAGCATTTT	CATSRSGTGGFSNQPQHF
TRBV29-1	.	.	TRBJ2-1	TGCAGCGTTGCAATGGCAGTCAGTGAGCAGTTCTTC	CSVAMAVSEQFF
TRBV25-1	.	.	TRBJ1-1	TGTGCCAGCAGTGTAACTTGGGGCGCTGAAGCTTTCTTT	CASSVTWGAEAFF
TRBV27	TRBD1	.	TRBJ1-2	TGTGCCAGCACCTCGACAGGGGCGCCAACCCTCTATGGCTACACCTTC	CASTSTGAPTLYGYTF
TRBV12-3/TRBV12-4	.	few	TRBJ2-7	TGTGCCAGCAACTCCAGGGGCTACGAGCAGTACTTC	CASNSRGYEQYF
TRBV18	TRBD1	.	TRBJ2-7	TGTGCCAGCTCGCGAGACAGGGACTACGAGCAGTACTTC	CASSRDRDYEQYF
TRBV10-3	TRBD1	.	TRBJ1-6	TGTGCCATCAGAGAGGGACAGGGAGGATCACCCCTCCACTTT	CAIREGQGGSPLHF
TRBV11-3	TRBD2	many	TRBJ2-1	TGTGCCAGCAGCTCCGTCCCGGGCCTAGCGGGGTACAATGAGCAGTTCTTC	CASSSVPGLAGYNEQFF
TRBV30	.	.	TRBJ1-1	TGTGCCGGCACACGCGGGGGCACTGAAGCTTTCTTT	CAGTRGGTEAFF
TRBV7-8	TRBD1	.	TRBJ1-5	TGTGCCAGCAGCTCCGACAGGGGGTGGAATCAGCCCCAGCATTTT	CASSSDRGWNQPQHF
TRBV19	.	few	TRBJ1-1	TGTGCCACCCACCGCGGGTTCGGGTCCAGAGGGACTGAAGCTTTCTTT	CATHRGFGSRGTEAFF
TRBV27	.	once	TRBJ2-1	TGTGCCAGCAGTTTTTTGGCTACCCCACTAGGGGAGCAGTTCTTC	CASSFLATPLGEQFF
TRBV2	TRBD1	.	TRBJ2-3	TGTGCCAGCAGTGACAGGGGGCGAACAGATACGCAGTATTTT	CASSDRGRTDTQYF
TRBV10-1	.	few	TRBJ2-1	TGCGCCAGCAGTGAGGCTCCTTTTAGCGCTGAGCAGTTCTTC	CASSEAPFSAEQFF
TRBV7-2	TRBD2	.	TRBJ2-3	TGTGCCAGCAGCTTGGGTCGAGCGGGAGGGCCTCGGGGCACAGATACGCAGTATTTT	CASSLGRAGGPRGTDTQYF
TRBV7-9	.	once	TRBJ2-6	TGTGCCAGCAGCCCACGCACAGGGTACTCTGGGGCCAACGTCCTGACTTTC	CASSPRTGYSGANVLTF
TRBV28	.	.	TRBJ1-2	TGTGCCAGCAGTTTTGTTAACTTCTATGGCTACACCTTC	CASSFVNFYGYTF
TRBV6-6	.	.	TRBJ2-1	TGTGCCAGCAGTCAACCGGGACTCCTTCCCCTCAATGAGCAGTTCTTC	CASSQPGLLPLNEQFF
TRBV5-1	TRBD2	.	TRBJ2-2	TGCGCCAGCAGCCAGTTGGGCGGGAGTTTTGCTAACACCGGGGAGCTGTTTTTT	CASSQLGGSFANTGELFF
TRBV28	.	once	TRBJ1-2	TGTGCCAGCAGTTCGGACCTCGGGATCTATGGCTACACCTTC	CASSSDLGIYGYTF
TRBV27	TRBD2	.	TRBJ2-1	TGTGCCACCCACGGACTAGCGGGAGTGGGTGAGCAGTTCTTC	CATHGLAGVGEQFF
TRBV2	TRBD2	.	TRBJ2-7	TGTGCCAGCAACCTAGCGGGAGTTCGCGAGCAGTACTTC	CASNLAGVREQYF
TRBV14	.	.	TRBJ2-2	TGTGCCAGCAGCGAAGGACTCCCGGGGGAGCTGTTTTTT	CASSEGLPGELFF
TRBV5-4	TRBD2	.	TRBJ2-3	TGTGCCAGCAGCTTTAGCGGGCCCCGCACAGATACGCAGTATTTT	CASSFSGPRTDTQYF
TRBV25-1	.	.	TRBJ2-1	TGTGCCAGCAGTGCAGGGACTGACAATGAGCAGTTCTTC	CASSAGTDNEQFF
TRBV7-3	.	.	TRBJ2-5	TGTGCCAGCAGCCTAAGAGGGAGCCAAGAGACCCAGTACTTC	CASSLRGSQETQYF
TRBV6-2/TRBV6-3	TRBD2	.	TRBJ2-1	TGTGCCAGCAGTTACCGCGTTAGGCTAGCGGGCCATAATGAGCAGTTCTTC	CASSYRVRLAGHNEQFF
TRBV14	.	once	TRBJ1-4	TGTGCCAGCAGCCACGTCCCATACACAGGGTACCCGGAGGAAAAACTGTTTTTT	CASSHVPYTGYPEEKLFF
TRBV5-4	TRBD1	.	TRBJ1-1	TGTGCCAGCAGCTTGGAGGGGGCTAGGATCATGAACACTGAAGCTTTCTTT	CASSLEGARIMNTEAFF
TRBV6-5	TRBD1	once	TRBJ1-4	TGTGCCAGCAGTTCGCAGGGGGCAATGAGTGAAAAACTGTTTTTT	CASSSQGAMSEKLFF
TRBV11-2	.	.	TRBJ1-1	TGTGCCAGCAGCGCTACTGGACAGAACACTGAAGCTTTCTTT	CASSATGQNTEAFF
TRBV6-5	TRBD1	.	TRBJ2-5	TGTGCCAGCAGCTTCTTGACAGGGATGAAGGAGACCCAGTACTTC	CASSFLTGMKETQYF
TRBV14	TRBD2	.	TRBJ2-1	TGTGCCAGCAGCCTAAGCGGGAGTTACTATCGGAATGAGCAGTTCTTC	CASSLSGSYYRNEQFF
TRBV5-1	.	.	TRBJ1-1	TGCGCCAGCAGCTTGGGTTCAGGGGTGAGGAACACTGAAGCTTTCTTT	CASSLGSGVRNTEAFF
TRBV28	.	.	TRBJ1-5	TGTGCCAGCAGTTTATCCCCGGCGGTTGGTCAGCCCCAGCATTTT	CASSLSPAVGQPQHF